This TCR beta chain comes out of a study of blood T cell repertoires in COVID-19. On the study more broadly: In each case, the material was cDNA or gDNA derived from T cells, B-cell-depleted T cells, or PBMCs.

Participants were aged about 18 to 90 years, lived in roughly 23 US areas, and enrolled virtually. Each participant's cohort was designated according to participant-reported clinical history. Source study methods: By means of reference gene primer amplification, nucleated cell counts were estimated. Repertoires were generated with immunoSEQ multiplex PCR, while TCRdb's copy carries only in-frame clones and drops some. The DNA gave D and trimming, while V, J and clone size come from that table. The sample consists of over 200,000 clones, approximately 85% of them appearing once. Trimming removed 6 bases from V and 8 bases from J; junction bases left unmatched: 7. Germline V lookup: CDR1 MNHEY, CDR2 SVGEGT. The CDR3 loop spans 13 amino acids.

The sequence was collected from a woman in her fifties or sixties who had recovered from COVID-19. This chain joins TRBV6-2 or TRBV6-3 and TRBJ2-3; 8 bases line up with TRBD2. Specimen: PBMCs or T cells enriched from blood (not recorded which). The CDR3 bases are TGTGCCAGCAGCCCTAACCGGGGGGGTACGCAGTATTTT. As protein: CASSPNRGGTQYF.